Below, 10 T cell receptor beta chains from the same sample are listed, as sequenced in a study of technical replicates of blood from a handful of donors. TCRdb keeps only in-frame clones here, not all; method: immunoSEQ multiplex PCR. The data show about 97,000 clones, approximately 96% seen once. Sequencing was done on a sample of T cells isolated from PBMCs. All receptors come from a human donor in good health.

The chain recombines TRBV7-8 with TRBJ1-3; D is unresolved. This CDR3 has 16 amino acids. Trimming stripped 4 bases from V and 1 base from J, with 14 bases between. Germline CDR1 is SGHVS and CDR2 is FQNEAQ. CDR3 sequence: CASSSPYRSSGNTIYF. DNA for the CDR3: TGTGCCAGCAGCTCTCCCTATCGCTCATCTGGAAACACCATATATTTT.

The chain couples TRBV6-5 to TRBJ2-3; 7 bases are a match to TRBD2. From germline, CDR1 is MNHEY and CDR2 SVGAGI. J gave up 2 bases and V 2 bases, and 7 bases lay outside the gene matches. CDR3 length: 16 residues. CDR3 sequence reads: CASSYVGGPNTDTQYF. CDR3 nucleotides: TGTGCCAGCAGTTACGTGGGAGGGCCTAACACAGATACGCAGTATTTT.

The genes are TRBV30 and TRBJ2-1; 9 nucleotides agree with TRBD2. Germline V gene lookup returns CDR1 GTSNPN and CDR2 SVGIG (reference sequence). V gave up 5 bases and J gave up 8 bases; unmatched junction bases: 4. The CDR3 runs to 12 residues. CDR3 loop: CAWGTSRHEQFF. The DNA of the CDR3 is TGTGCCTGGGGGACTAGCCGGCATGAGCAGTTCTTC.

This clone appeared a single time. The CDR3 nucleotides read TGTGCCAGCAGCTTAGCCGAGGCTAATCAGCCCCAGCATTTT. Translated: CASSLAEANQPQHF. The chain joins TRBV7-8 to TRBJ1-5; D remains unclear. CDR1 is SGHVS and CDR2 is FQNEAQ in the germline V gene. CDR3 size: 14 residues. V lost 0 bases and J 4 bases, leaving 7 bases between the germline ends. The whole variable domain, filled in from reference TRBV7-8 and TRBJ1-5, reads GAGVSQSPRYKVAKRGQDVALRCDPISGHVSLFWYQQALGQGPEFLTYFQNEAQLDKSGLPSDRFFAERPEGSVSTLKIQRTQQEDSAVYLCASSLAEANQPQHFGDGTRLSIL.

The chain uses TRBV28 and TRBJ2-1, with TRBD1 as a possible D gene (6 bases). V was clipped by 2 bases and J by 5 bases, with 10 bases between them. CDR3 size: 14 residues. CDR1 is MDHEN and CDR2 is SYDVKM in the germline V gene. CDR3 sequence: CASSLPGVHNEQFF. CDR3 DNA: TGTGCCAGCAGTTTACCAGGGGTCCACAATGAGCAGTTCTTC. The whole variable domain, filled in from reference TRBV28 and TRBJ2-1, reads DVKVTQSSRYLVKRTGEKVFLECVQDMDHENMFWYRQDPGLGLRLIYFSYDVKMKEKGDIPEGYSVSREKKERFSLILESASTNQTSMYLCASSLPGVHNEQFFGPGTRLTVL.

V usage is TRBV5-6 and J usage is TRBJ2-1; tentatively, D is TRBD2 (5 bases). V lost 2 bases and J 4 bases, leaving 13 bases between the germline ends. Germline-derived CDR1 and CDR2 are SGHDT and YYEEEE. CDR3 size: 15 residues. The CDR3 loop is CASSFREGGYNEQFF. CDR3 bases: TGTGCCAGCAGCTTCAGAGAGGGTGGTTACAATGAGCAGTTCTTC.

J is TRBJ2-5 and V is TRBV29-1, with D perhaps matching TRBD1 (7 bases). Looked up from germline, CDR1 is SQVTM and CDR2 is ANQGSEA. CDR3 length: 13 amino acids. Trimming took 7 bases from V and 5 from J, leaving 17 bases between them. The CDR3 reads CSAKLAGGETQYF. Written as DNA, the CDR3 is TGCAGCGCCAAACTAGCAGGGGGTGAGACCCAGTACTTC.

The chain links TRBV28 to TRBJ1-4; D remains ambiguous. Trimming took 6 bases from V and 2 from J, leaving 10 bases between them. This CDR3 spans 14 amino acids. Per germline, CDR1 MDHEN and CDR2 SYDVKM. The CDR3 DNA reads as TGTGCCAGCAGAAAGCCGGGTACTAATGAAAAACTGTTTTTT. Protein sequence: CASRKPGTNEKLFF.

This chain joins TRBV30 and TRBJ2-1, with TRBD2 identical over 9 bases. The germline V gene has CDR1 GTSNPN and CDR2 SVGIG (reference sequence). The V segment lost 4 bases and the J segment 4 bases; nucleotides outside the gene matches: 11. The CDR3 length is 16 residues. CDR3 in amino acids: CAWTDGAGGPYNEQFF. CDR3 coding DNA: TGTGCCTGGACCGATGGGGCGGGAGGGCCTTACAATGAGCAGTTCTTC. Complete variable domain (other parts from reference TRBV30 and TRBJ2-1): SQTIHQWPATLVQPVGSPLSLECTVEGTSNPNLYWYRQAAGRGLQLLFYSVGIGQISSEVPQNLSASRPQDRQFILSSKKLLLSDSGFYLCAWTDGAGGPYNEQFFGPGTRLTVL.

V gene TRBV6-5 combines with J gene TRBJ1-1; D is uncertain. The germline V gene encodes CDR1 MNHEY and CDR2 SVGAGI. This CDR3 spans 13 amino acids. V lost 6 bases and J lost 0, with 8 bases in between. The CDR3 region has the DNA TGTGCCAGCAGGAGGGCTTTGAACACTGAAGCTTTCTTT. As protein: CASRRALNTEAFF.